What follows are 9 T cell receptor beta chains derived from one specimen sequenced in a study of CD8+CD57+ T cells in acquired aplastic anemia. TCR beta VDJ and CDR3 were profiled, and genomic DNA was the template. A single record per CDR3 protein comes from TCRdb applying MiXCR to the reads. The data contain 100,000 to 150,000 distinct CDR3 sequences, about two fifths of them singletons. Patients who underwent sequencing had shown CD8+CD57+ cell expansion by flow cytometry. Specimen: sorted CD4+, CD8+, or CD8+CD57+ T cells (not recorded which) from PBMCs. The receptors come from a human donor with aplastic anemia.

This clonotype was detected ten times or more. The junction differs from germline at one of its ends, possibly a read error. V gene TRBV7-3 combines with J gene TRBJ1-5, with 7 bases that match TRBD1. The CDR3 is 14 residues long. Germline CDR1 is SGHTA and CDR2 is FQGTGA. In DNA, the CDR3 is TGTGCCAGCAGCCAGAGGACAGGCAATCGGCCCCAGCATTTT. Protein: CASSQRTGNRPQHF.

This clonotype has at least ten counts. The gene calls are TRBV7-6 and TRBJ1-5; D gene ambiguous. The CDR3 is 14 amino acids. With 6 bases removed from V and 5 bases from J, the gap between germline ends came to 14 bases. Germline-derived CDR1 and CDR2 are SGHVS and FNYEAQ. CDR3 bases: TGTGCCAGCAGGCCAGAGATATTCGATCAGCCCCAGCATTTT. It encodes CASRPEIFDQPQHF. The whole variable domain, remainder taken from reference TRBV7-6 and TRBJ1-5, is GAGVSQSPRYKVTKRGQDVALRCDPISGHVSLYWYRQALGQGPEFLTYFNYEAQQDKSGLPNDRFSAERPEGSISTLTIQRTEQRDSAMYRCASRPEIFDQPQHFGDGTRLSIL.

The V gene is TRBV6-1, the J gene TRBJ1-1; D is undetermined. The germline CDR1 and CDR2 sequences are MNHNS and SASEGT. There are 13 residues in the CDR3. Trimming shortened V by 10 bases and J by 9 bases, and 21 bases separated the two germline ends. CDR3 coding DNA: TGTGCCACCCTTGACCCTCTAGTCTCTAAAGCTTTCTTT. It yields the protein CATLDPLVSKAFF.

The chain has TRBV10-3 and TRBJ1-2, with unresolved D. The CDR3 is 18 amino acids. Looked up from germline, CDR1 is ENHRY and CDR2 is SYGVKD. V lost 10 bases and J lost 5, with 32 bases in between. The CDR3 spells CATYTRAGTLNSGYGYTF. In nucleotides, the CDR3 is TGTGCCACCTACACTCGGGCGGGCACCCTAAACAGCGGATATGGCTACACCTTC.

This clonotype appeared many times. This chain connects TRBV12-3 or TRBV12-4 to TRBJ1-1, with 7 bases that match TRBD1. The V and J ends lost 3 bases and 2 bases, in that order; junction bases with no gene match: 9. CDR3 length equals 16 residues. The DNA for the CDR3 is TGTGCCAGCAGTTTGTATACCGGGACAGAAAACACTGAAGCTTTCTTT. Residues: CASSLYTGTENTEAFF.

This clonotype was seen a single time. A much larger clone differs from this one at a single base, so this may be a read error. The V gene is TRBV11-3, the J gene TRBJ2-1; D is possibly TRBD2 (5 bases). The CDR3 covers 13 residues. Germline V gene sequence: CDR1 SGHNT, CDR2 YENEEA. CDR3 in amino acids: CARSSGRNAREFF. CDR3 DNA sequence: TGTGCCCGCAGCTCTGGGAGAAATGCTCGGGAGTTCTTC.

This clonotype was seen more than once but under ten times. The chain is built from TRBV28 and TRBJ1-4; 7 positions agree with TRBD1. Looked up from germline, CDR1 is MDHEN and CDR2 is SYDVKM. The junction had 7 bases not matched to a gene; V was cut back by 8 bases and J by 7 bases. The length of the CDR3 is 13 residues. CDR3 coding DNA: TGTGCCAGCTTGGGGACAGTAGCTGAAAAACTGTTTTTT. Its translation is CASLGTVAEKLFF.

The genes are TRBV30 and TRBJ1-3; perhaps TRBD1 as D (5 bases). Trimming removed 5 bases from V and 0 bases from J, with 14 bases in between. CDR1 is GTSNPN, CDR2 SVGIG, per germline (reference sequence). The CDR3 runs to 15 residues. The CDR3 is CAWSQGLASGNTIYF. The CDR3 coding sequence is TGTGCCTGGTCTCAGGGCCTTGCCTCTGGAAACACCATATATTTT.

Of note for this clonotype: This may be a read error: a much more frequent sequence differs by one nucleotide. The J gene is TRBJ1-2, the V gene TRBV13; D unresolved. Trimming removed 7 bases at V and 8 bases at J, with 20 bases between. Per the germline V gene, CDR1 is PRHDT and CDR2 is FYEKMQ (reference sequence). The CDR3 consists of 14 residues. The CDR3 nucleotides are TGTGCCAGCAATGGACTTCGCCACTCGGGGGGCTACACCTTC. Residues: CASNGLRHSGGYTF. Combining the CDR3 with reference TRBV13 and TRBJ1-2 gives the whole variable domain AAGVIQSPRHLIKEKRETATLKCYPIPRHDTVYWYQQGPGQDPQFLISFYEKMQSDKGSIPDRFSAQQFSDYHSELNMSSLELGDSALYFCASNGLRHSGGYTFGSGTRLTVV.